These 22 T cell receptor beta chains came from one sample sequenced in a study of blood T cell repertoires in COVID-19. This table comes from immunoSEQ multiplex PCR, and its TCRdb copy is limited to in-frame clones, with some not included. This table holds 310,000 or so clones, 70% to 90% found once. The sample was PBMCs or T cells enriched from blood (not recorded which). Every receptor here comes from a woman aged 40 to 50 who had recovered from COVID-19.

The chain recombines TRBV19 with TRBJ2-3, with a tentative D call TRBD1 (6 bases). The CDR3 is 13 amino acids. Germline V gives CDR1 LNHDA, CDR2 SQIVND (reference sequence). V was clipped by 6 bases and J by 6 bases, with 13 bases between them. The CDR3 DNA sequence: TGTGCCAGTAGCCGACAGGAACTGGATACGCAGTATTTT. This translates into CASSRQELDTQYF.

This chain links TRBV9 with TRBJ1-1, with D possibly being TRBD1 (5 bases). The CDR3 totals 14 residues. Per germline, CDR1 SGDLS and CDR2 YYNGEE. The germline V and J ends were trimmed by 0 bases and 4 bases, with 10 bases remaining between them. The DNA for the CDR3 is TGTGCCAGCAGCGTAGACCAGGGAGGCACTGAAGCTTTCTTT. Residues: CASSVDQGGTEAFF.

The V and J genes are TRBV6-4 and TRBJ2-1; D may be TRBD1 (5 bases). V lost 5 bases and J lost 9, with 14 bases in between. CDR3 length equals 13 residues. Germline loops: CDR1 MRHNA, CDR2 SNTAGT. The CDR3 DNA sequence: TGTGCCAGCAGTCTTACCCAGGGCACTGAGCAGTTCTTC. Its protein is CASSLTQGTEQFF.

The V gene is TRBV29-1, the J gene TRBJ2-1; D possibly corresponds to TRBD2 (7 bases). The CDR3 runs to 14 residues. The V end lost 7 bases, the J end lost 10 bases, and 23 bases lay between the germline ends. Germline values: CDR1 SQVTM, CDR2 ANQGSEA. The CDR3 DNA is TGCAGCGCTCGGAAGAGCGGGACATCGGGGGAGCAGTTCTTC. This codes for CSARKSGTSGEQFF.

The chain joins TRBV7-2 to TRBJ1-5; D gene unclear. Germline values: CDR1 SGHTA, CDR2 FQGNSA. V gave up 5 bases and J gave up 4 bases, with 12 bases separating them. CDR3 length: 14 amino acids. CDR3 nucleotides: TGTGCCAGCAGCCACATGGGGAGGAATCAGCCCCAGCATTTT. Translating gives CASSHMGRNQPQHF.

The chain's CDR3 is CASSWGGNSPLHF. The CDR3, as DNA: TGTGCCAGCAGTTGGGGGGGGAACTCACCCCTCCACTTT. The chain joins TRBV28 to TRBJ1-6; D is perhaps TRBD1 (5 bases). The CDR3 extends over 13 amino acids. V lost 4 bases, J lost 10 bases, and 11 bases lay in between. CDR1 and CDR2 from the germline V gene are MDHEN and SYDVKM.

The rearrangement links TRBV21-1 to TRBJ2-3; TRBD1 is the table's D call and was not checked against the DNA. TRBV21-1 is shown as a pseudogene. CDR3 length: 16 residues. This CDR3 reads CASVNRVSEGTDTQYF. The CDR3 coding sequence is TGTGCCAGCGTCAACAGGGTCTCTGAGGGCACAGATACGCAGTATTTT.

This clone appeared a few times. This rearrangement joins TRBV5-1 to TRBJ2-2; TRBD2 might be the D (6 bases). The germline gives CDR1 SGHRS, CDR2 YFSETQ. Trimming shortened V by 4 bases and J by 4 bases, and 11 bases separated the two germline ends. This CDR3 has 14 residues. This CDR3 is CASSRLGGTGELFF. The CDR3, as DNA: TGCGCCAGCAGCCGGCTGGGAGGCACCGGGGAGCTGTTTTTT.

The chain has TRBV11-2 and TRBJ2-1, with 11 bases matching TRBD2. Germline assignment: CDR1 SGHAT and CDR2 FQNNGV. This CDR3 comprises 14 residues. V gave up 1 base and J gave up 9 bases; unmatched junction bases: 2. In DNA, the CDR3 is TGTGCCAGCAGCTTAGGACTAGCGGGAACTGAGCAGTTCTTC. Encoded protein: CASSLGLAGTEQFF. The full variable domain, rest sourced from reference TRBV11-2 and TRBJ2-1, is EAGVAQSPRYKIIEKRQSVAFWCNPISGHATLYWYQQILGQGPKLLIQFQNNGVVDDSQLPKDRFSAERLKGVDSTLKIQPAKLEDSAVYLCASSLGLAGTEQFFGPGTRLTVL.

V is TRBV7-2 and J is TRBJ2-3; TRBD2 is a possible D gene (6 bases). CDR3 length: 14 residues. Per the germline V gene, CDR1 is SGHTA and CDR2 is FQGNSA. The V end was cut by 4 bases, the J end by 4 bases, with 12 bases between. Here the CDR3 DNA reads TGTGCCAGCAGCTCGGACTACCCCCCAGATACGCAGTATTTT. Its translation is CASSSDYPPDTQYF.

J is TRBJ1-6 and V is TRBV28; the D is unclear. There are 15 residues in the CDR3. Per the germline V gene, CDR1 is MDHEN and CDR2 is SYDVKM. V lost 7 bases, J lost 9 bases, and 19 bases lay in between. CDR3 amino acids: CASTDSVRMISPLHF. DNA of the CDR3: TGTGCCAGCACCGATAGCGTGAGGATGATTTCACCCCTCCACTTT.

Comments on this clone: Other DNA sequences from this sample encode an identical CDR3 as well. The rearrangement links TRBV18 to TRBJ1-1; tentative D call: TRBD1 (6 bases). Trimming removed 4 bases at V and 2 bases at J, with 8 bases between. CDR1 is KGHSH and CDR2 is LQKENI in the germline V gene. The CDR3 is 13 amino acids. CDR3 coding DNA: TGTGCCAGCTCACTGGGACAAAACACTGAAGCTTTCTTT. It is translated as CASSLGQNTEAFF.

The J gene is TRBJ2-3, the V gene TRBV11-1; 8 nucleotides align to TRBD2. CDR3 length: 17 amino acids. Germline CDR1 is SGHAT and CDR2 is FQDESV (reference sequence). The trim removed 0 bases at V and 6 bases at J, leaving 11 bases unmatched. The CDR3 here is CASSLAGKPGLGDTQYF. In nucleotides, the CDR3 is TGTGCCAGCAGCTTAGCTGGTAAGCCGGGACTAGGGGATACGCAGTATTTT. Together with reference TRBV11-1 and TRBJ2-3, the CDR3 gives the full variable domain: EAEVAQSPRYKITEKSQAVAFWCDPISGHATLYWYRQILGQGPELLVQFQDESVVDDSQLPKDRFSAERLKGVDSTLKIQPAELGDSAMYLCASSLAGKPGLGDTQYFGPGTRLTVL.

The chain uses TRBV6-5 and TRBJ2-1, with D unclear. V gave up 7 bases and J gave up 0 bases, with 7 bases separating them. Germline V gives CDR1 MNHEY, CDR2 SVGAGI. The CDR3 sequence is 13 residues long. The CDR3 DNA is TGTGCCAGCAAGGCTAGCTCCTACAATGAGCAGTTCTTC. The encoded protein is CASKASSYNEQFF.

The chain recombines TRBV28 with TRBJ1-1, with D possibly matching TRBD1 (6 bases). Germline lookup yields CDR1 MDHEN and CDR2 SYDVKM. The CDR3 loop spans 16 amino acids. The V and J ends lost 7 bases and 2 bases respectively, with 20 bases between them. The CDR3 nucleotides read TGTGCCAGCAATCCAGGTGGGGGCGGGGGCAACACTGAAGCTTTCTTT. Its translation: CASNPGGGGGNTEAFF.

This chain joins TRBV5-1 and TRBJ2-1, with TRBD2 matching 12 bases. Germline assignment: CDR1 SGHRS and CDR2 YFSETQ. Losses at the gene ends were 3 bases for V and 5 bases for J; bases not matched to a gene: 12. CDR3 size: 18 residues. This CDR3 is CASSSQIILAGGNNEQFF. CDR3 DNA sequence: TGCGCCAGCAGCTCCCAGATCATACTAGCGGGAGGAAACAATGAGCAGTTCTTC.

The V gene is TRBV7-2, the J gene TRBJ2-3; 7 bases agree with TRBD2. CDR1 is SGHTA and CDR2 is FQGNSA in the germline V gene. V trimming: 5 bases; J trimming: 0 bases; junction bases outside the gene matches: 8. CDR3 length: 16 amino acids. CDR3 sequence: CASSPQTSFSTDTQYF. The CDR3 region has the DNA TGTGCCAGCAGCCCCCAGACTAGCTTTAGCACAGATACGCAGTATTTT.

The genes are TRBV30 and TRBJ2-5; 12 bases are shared with TRBD2. This CDR3 is built from 14 residues. Germline CDR1 and CDR2: GTSNPN and SVGIG (reference sequence). V shed 7 bases and J 2 bases; nucleotides not matched to a gene: 5. The CDR3 nucleotides are TGTGCCTCTCGACTAGCGGGGGCACAAGAGACCCAGTACTTC. This codes for CASRLAGAQETQYF.

The chain is built from TRBV18 and TRBJ1-1, with a tentative D call TRBD1 (6 bases). The germline V gene has CDR1 KGHSH and CDR2 LQKENI. The V end was cut by 3 bases, the J end by 4 bases, with 12 bases between. The CDR3 sequence is 14 residues long. The CDR3: CASSPAQGSTEAFF. CDR3 DNA sequence: TGTGCCAGCTCACCCGCACAGGGATCCACTGAAGCTTTCTTT.

This clone was recorded once. This rearrangement joins TRBV28 to TRBJ1-3, with D tentatively TRBD1 (6 bases). CDR1 is MDHEN and CDR2 is SYDVKM in the germline V gene. This CDR3 has 13 residues. V gave up 6 bases and J gave up 8 bases, with 14 bases separating them. As DNA, the CDR3 is TGTGCCAGCAGCCTCCAGGGGCGGGACACCATATATTTT. Translating it yields CASSLQGRDTIYF.

A single count supports this clone. The J gene is TRBJ1-5, the V gene TRBV27; 11 nucleotides match TRBD1. Germline CDR1 is MNHEY and CDR2 is SMNVEV (reference sequence). The CDR3 sequence is 15 residues long. The J segment lost 0 bases and the V segment lost 6 bases, leaving 1 base of the junction unmatched. The CDR3 here is CASRGTGGSNQPQHF. As DNA, the CDR3 is TGTGCCAGCAGAGGGACAGGGGGTAGCAATCAGCCCCAGCATTTT.

This chain connects TRBV7-3 to TRBJ2-1; 8 bases line up with TRBD1. Per germline, CDR1 SGHTA and CDR2 FQGTGA. V dropped 4 bases and J dropped 9; count of bases not matched to a gene: 2. The CDR3 is 12 residues long. The CDR3 DNA reads as TGTGCCAGCAGCTCAGGGGGCGGTGAGCAGTTCTTC. This translates into CASSSGGGEQFF.